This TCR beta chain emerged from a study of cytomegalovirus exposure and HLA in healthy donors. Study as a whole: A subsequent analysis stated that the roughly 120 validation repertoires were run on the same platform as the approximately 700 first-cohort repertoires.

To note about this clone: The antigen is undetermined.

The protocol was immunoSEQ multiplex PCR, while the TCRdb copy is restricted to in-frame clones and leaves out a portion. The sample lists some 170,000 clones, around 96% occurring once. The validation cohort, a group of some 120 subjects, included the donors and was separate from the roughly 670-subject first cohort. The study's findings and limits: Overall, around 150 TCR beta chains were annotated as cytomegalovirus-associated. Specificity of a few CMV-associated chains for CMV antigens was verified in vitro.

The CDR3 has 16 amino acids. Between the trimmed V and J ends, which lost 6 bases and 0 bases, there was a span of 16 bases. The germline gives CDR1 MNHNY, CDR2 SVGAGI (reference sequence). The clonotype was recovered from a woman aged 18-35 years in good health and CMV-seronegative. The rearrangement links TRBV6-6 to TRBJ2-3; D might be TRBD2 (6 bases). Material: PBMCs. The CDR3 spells CASRYSGGTSTDTQYF. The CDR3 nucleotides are TGTGCCAGCAGATATAGCGGCGGCACTAGCACAGATACGCAGTATTTT.